This T cell receptor (beta chain) was identified in a study of blood T cell repertoires in COVID-19. The wider study: Nucleic acid was either cDNA or gDNA, and it came from T cells, B-cell-depleted T cells, or PBMCs.

Original processing methods: By means of reference gene primer amplification, nucleated cell counts were estimated. Data came from immunoSEQ multiplex PCR; TCRdb stores just in-frame clones and leaves some out. The V and J calls and clone size are taken from that table; D and trimming were inferred from the DNA. The sample holds approximately 160,000 clones, roughly 80% seen once. The ends lost 1 base at V and 0 bases at J; junction bases unmatched: 5. The CDR3 is 18 residues long. Germline V lookup: CDR1 SGHTA, CDR2 FQGNSA. The receptor comes from a man between 65 and 80 years old with acute or convalescent COVID-19. The sequenced sample was peripheral blood. The chain carries TRBV7-2 and TRBJ2-7; 14 bases line up with TRBD2. CDR3 protein: CASSLGLAGGPFSYEQYF. CDR3 coding DNA: TGTGCCAGCAGCTTAGGACTAGCGGGAGGGCCGTTCTCCTACGAGCAGTACTTC.